This TCR beta chain comes out of a study of blood T cells in healthy people across ages. A second PCR of about 6 to 12 cycles used a sample-barcoded 5' primer and a J-beta primer mix. TCRdb used MiXCR to reprocess the 5' RACE reads, holding one entry per CDR3 protein. The table shows hundreds of thousands of distinct CDR3 sequences, with 40% to 50% occurring only once. The germline V gene encodes CDR1 MNHNY and CDR2 SVGAGI (reference sequence). V shed 6 bases and J shed 0 bases, with 19 bases lying between them. The CDR3 spans 17 residues. Findings and caveats of the study: Possibly confounding the expanded clonotype changes was the fact that donor CMV status was unknown. A greater number of naive CD4+ cells and higher diversity distinguished long-lived donors from aged donors. Investigators treated diversity estimates from one million T cells as underestimates.

In its sample, this clonotype was seen many times. Its specificity is not known. The clonotype was recovered from a man older than 75 in good health. The sample taken for sequencing was blood. This chain uses TRBV6-6 with TRBJ2-3, with D unresolved. The CDR3 loop is CASRRKNSDGSTDTQYF. The CDR3 bases are TGTGCCAGCAGAAGAAAAAACTCGGACGGAAGCACAGATACGCAGTATTTT.